The rows below give T cell receptor beta chains drawn from one sample of a study of technical replicates of blood from a few donors. Clones were sequenced by immunoSEQ multiplex PCR, and TCRdb holds only the in-frame ones, with some missing. The sample holds about 80,000 clones, 93% seen once. The sample was T cells isolated from PBMCs. All receptors come from a human donor in good health. Both conserved end residues are part of each CDR3. Each record gives: V gene, D gene, clone size, J gene, CDR3 DNA, CDR3 protein. D genes are given only for firm matches. A row's size may be missing; if present it is once, few, many or a size class.

TRBV12-5	NA	NA	TRBJ1-1	TGTGCTAGTGGTTTGGAAACACGTGAAGCTTTCTTT	CASGLETREAFF
TRBV18	NA	NA	TRBJ2-5	TGTGCCAGCTCACCACCGGTAGAAGAGACCCAGTACTTC	CASSPPVEETQYF
TRBV7-2	NA	NA	TRBJ2-7	TGTGCCAGCAGCTTAGGGGGCGTGGGCTGGGACGAGCAGTACTTC	CASSLGGVGWDEQYF
TRBV28	NA	NA	TRBJ2-7	TGTGCCAGCAGTGAATGGAGGTACGAGCAGTACTTC	CASSEWRYEQYF
TRBV11-2	NA	NA	TRBJ2-7	TGTGCCAGCAGTCCGCCTCTTAAGTCGAACTATGATAAGTACGAGCAGTACTTC	CASSPPLKSNYDKYEQYF
TRBV6-5	NA	NA	TRBJ1-1	TGTGCCAGCAGTTACAAATGGGGAGGGAGCACTGAAGCTTTCTTT	CASSYKWGGSTEAFF
TRBV30	NA	NA	TRBJ1-1	TGTGCCTGGGGACGTTCCAGGGACACTGAAGCTTTCTTT	CAWGRSRDTEAFF
TRBV15	TRBD2	NA	TRBJ2-2	TGTGCCACCAGCAGAGAACTTACCGGGACTAGCTACGGGGAGCTGTTTTTT	CATSRELTGTSYGELFF
TRBV21-1	NA	NA	TRBJ2-7	TGTGCCAGCAGCAAAGGTACCAGGTCTTCCTACGAGCAGTACTTC	CASSKGTRSSYEQYF
TRBV10-1	NA	NA	TRBJ2-1	TGCGCCAGCAGTGAGTCCCTTTACAATGAGCAGTTCTTC	CASSESLYNEQFF
TRBV11-2	TRBD2	NA	TRBJ2-3	TGTGCCAGCAGCTTAGAGGCGGGAGATCTAGATACGCAGTATTTT	CASSLEAGDLDTQYF
TRBV6-5	TRBD1	NA	TRBJ1-5	TGTGCCAGCAGACCGGGACAGGGAGGCAATCAGCCCCAGCATTTT	CASRPGQGGNQPQHF
TRBV29-1	NA	NA	TRBJ2-7	TGCAGCGCCAATACGGGCTCCTACGAGCAGTACTTC	CSANTGSYEQYF
TRBV6-1	NA	NA	TRBJ2-7	TGTGCCAGCAAAATACTGACAGGTCGCTACGAGCAGTACTTC	CASKILTGRYEQYF
TRBV7-2	TRBD2	NA	TRBJ2-5	TGTGCCAGCGGACTAGCGGGATGGGAGACCCAGTACTTC	CASGLAGWETQYF
TRBV6-5	NA	NA	TRBJ2-3	TGTGCCAGCCAGTCTAGCACAGATACGCAGTATTTT	CASQSSTDTQYF
TRBV19	NA	NA	TRBJ1-5	TGTGCCAGTAGTATAACCCGACAGTTCAATCAGCCCCAGCATTTT	CASSITRQFNQPQHF
TRBV6-5	TRBD1	NA	TRBJ1-1	TGTGCCAGCACCCCATTAACCAGGGGGCGGACTGAAGCTTTCTTT	CASTPLTRGRTEAFF
TRBV30	TRBD2	NA	TRBJ2-4	TGTGCCTGGAGTGAGGGACTAGAGTTGAAAAACATTCAGTACTTC	CAWSEGLELKNIQYF
TRBV9	TRBD1	NA	TRBJ2-3	TGTGCCAGCAGCGTAGCTTTACGGGGACAGGGGGCCGAAGATACGCAGTATTTT	CASSVALRGQGAEDTQYF
TRBV6-1	NA	NA	TRBJ2-7	TGTGCCAGCAGTGAACAGTCAGATACCTACGAGCAGTACTTC	CASSEQSDTYEQYF
TRBV4-1	TRBD1	NA	TRBJ2-5	TGCGCCAGCAGCCGATCCGGGACAGGGAAAGAGACCCAGTACTTC	CASSRSGTGKETQYF
TRBV6-6	NA	NA	TRBJ2-7	TGTGCCAGCACCAAAGGACAGACCTACGAGCAGTACTTC	CASTKGQTYEQYF
TRBV29-1	NA	NA	TRBJ2-7	TGCAGCGTTGTCTACCTCTACGAGCAGTACTTC	CSVVYLYEQYF
TRBV9	NA	NA	TRBJ2-5	TGTGCCAGCAGCAAAACTAGCAGACTACAAGAGACCCAGTACTTC	CASSKTSRLQETQYF
TRBV28	NA	NA	TRBJ1-1	TGTGCCAGCAGTTTTGGGCAGGTGAACACTGAAGCTTTCTTT	CASSFGQVNTEAFF
TRBV4-3	NA	NA	TRBJ1-2	TGCGCCAGCAGCCTAGTGACAGGAAACGGGCCTTATGGCTACACCTTC	CASSLVTGNGPYGYTF
TRBV6-5	NA	NA	TRBJ2-7	TGTGCCAGCAGTGGGCGGGTCTACGAGCAGTACTTC	CASSGRVYEQYF
TRBV7-2	NA	NA	TRBJ2-4	TGTGCCAGCAGCTTAGGGCGCGCCCTCGGGAAAAACATTCAGTACTTC	CASSLGRALGKNIQYF
TRBV6-1	NA	NA	TRBJ2-7	TGTGCCAGCATAGGGGGACCCTACGAGCAGTACTTC	CASIGGPYEQYF
TRBV5-1	TRBD2	once	TRBJ2-1	TGCGCCAGCAGCCTAGCGGGAGTTGAGCAGTTCTTC	CASSLAGVEQFF
TRBV7-9	TRBD1	NA	TRBJ1-1	TGTGCCAGCAGCCTCCTAATGACAGGGCATCAGCGATTGAACACTGAAGCTTTCTTT	CASSLLMTGHQRLNTEAFF
TRBV4-1	NA	NA	TRBJ2-1	TGCGCCAGCAGCTTAATAAATGAGCAGTTCTTC	CASSLINEQFF
TRBV2	TRBD2	NA	TRBJ2-7	TGTGGGGGCGGGAGCTCCTACGAGCAGTACTTC	CGGGSSYEQYF
TRBV27	NA	NA	TRBJ1-1	TGTGCCAGCAGTTTAAGTTTCCAGGGGAACACTGAAGCTTTCTTT	CASSLSFQGNTEAFF
TRBV20-1	TRBD1	NA	TRBJ1-1	TGCAGGGGGACAGGGGTCACTGAAGCTTTCTTT	CRGTGVTEAFF
TRBV4-2	TRBD1	NA	TRBJ1-4	TGTGCCAGCAGCCAGGGGGTGGGACAGGGGTTCGAAAAACTGTTTTTT	CASSQGVGQGFEKLFF
TRBV10-3	NA	NA	TRBJ2-2	TGTGCCATCAGTGAGTCTCTATTTATTCATGGGGAGCTGTTTTTT	CAISESLFIHGELFF
TRBV28	TRBD2	NA	TRBJ2-7	TGTGCCAGCAGTTTCCCAGCCCGGACTAGTCGTTACGAGCAGTACTTC	CASSFPARTSRYEQYF
TRBV5-1	NA	NA	TRBJ1-2	TGCGCCAGCGCCATGAAGGCGGGGTCGGGCAACTATGGCTACACCTTC	CASAMKAGSGNYGYTF
TRBV6-5	NA	NA	TRBJ1-2	TGTGCCACCATGAGGGGGGGTAGTGGCTACACCTTC	CATMRGGSGYTF
TRBV5-4	TRBD1	once	TRBJ1-4	TGTGCCAGCAGCTGGACAGGGGCTGGTTTTAATGAAAAACTGTTTTTT	CASSWTGAGFNEKLFF
TRBV4-1	NA	NA	TRBJ1-1	TGCGCCAGCAGCCCCTCTTGGCATTACAACGAAGCTTTCTTT	CASSPSWHYNEAFF
TRBV19	NA	NA	TRBJ1-2	TGTGCCAGTAGTATACAGTTGCAGAATGGCTACACCTTC	CASSIQLQNGYTF
TRBV2	TRBD2	NA	TRBJ2-5	TGTGCCAGCAGAAGGACTAGCGGGAACCAAGAGACCCAGTACTTC	CASRRTSGNQETQYF
TRBV30	TRBD1	NA	TRBJ1-3	TGTGCCTGGAGCGTGCAGGGGGCATCTGGAAACACCATATATTTT	CAWSVQGASGNTIYF
TRBV5-6	NA	once	TRBJ2-1	TGTGCCAGCAGCTTTCGAGACAGAGCCAATGAGCAGTTCTTC	CASSFRDRANEQFF
TRBV5-6	NA	NA	TRBJ1-3	TGTGCCAGCAGCTTAGGGGGAGACACCATATATTTT	CASSLGGDTIYF
TRBV6-5	TRBD2	NA	TRBJ2-1	TGTGCCAGCAGTTACTTGGGACTAGCGGGAGGTGGTGAGCAGTTCTTC	CASSYLGLAGGGEQFF
TRBV7-9	NA	NA	TRBJ2-1	TGTGCCAGCAGCTCCACAACCCCCCTGGCTAGCGCCTACAATGAGCAGTTCTTC	CASSSTTPLASAYNEQFF
TRBV4-1	TRBD1	NA	TRBJ1-1	TGCGCCAGCAGCCAGGGCCAGGGGGCGCTTACTGAAGCTTTCTTT	CASSQGQGALTEAFF
TRBV7-8	TRBD1	NA	TRBJ2-7	TGTGCCAGCAGCTACGGACAGGGGTCATTTGACGAGCAGTACTTC	CASSYGQGSFDEQYF